This T cell receptor beta chain was identified in a study of shared clonotypes between healthy human individuals. Libraries were prepared by immunoSEQ multiplex PCR; TCRdb keeps only in-frame clonotypes and omits some of them. The data show around 2.1 million clones, 95% seen once. The length of the CDR3 is 14 residues. CDR1 and CDR2 from the germline V gene are MNHEY and SVGAGI. The V end was cut by 10 bases, the J end by 3 bases, with 19 bases between. This clonotype originated in a man between 18 and 35 years old in good health. The V and J genes are TRBV6-5 and TRBJ2-7; tentatively, D is TRBD1 or TRBD2 (6 bases each). The sequenced material came from naive CD4+ T cells sorted from blood. Subset reported: CD45RA+ positively selected. CDR3 sequence: CATSTGGRNYEQYF. CDR3 nucleotide sequence: TGTGCCACTTCTACCGGGGGCAGGAACTACGAGCAGTACTTC.